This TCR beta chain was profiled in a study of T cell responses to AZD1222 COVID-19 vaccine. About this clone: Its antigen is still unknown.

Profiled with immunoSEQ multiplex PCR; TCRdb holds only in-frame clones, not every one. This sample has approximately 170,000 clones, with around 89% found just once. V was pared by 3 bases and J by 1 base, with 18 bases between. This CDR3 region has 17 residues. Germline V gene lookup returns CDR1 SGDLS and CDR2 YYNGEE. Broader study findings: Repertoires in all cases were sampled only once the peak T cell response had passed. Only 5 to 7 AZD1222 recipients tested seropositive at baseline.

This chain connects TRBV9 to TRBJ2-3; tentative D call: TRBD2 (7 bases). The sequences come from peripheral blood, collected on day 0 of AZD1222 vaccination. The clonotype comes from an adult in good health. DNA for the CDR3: TGTGCCAGCAGCGCAAATTCTAGGGGGGGAGGCACAGATACGCAGTATTTT. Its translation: CASSANSRGGGTDTQYF.